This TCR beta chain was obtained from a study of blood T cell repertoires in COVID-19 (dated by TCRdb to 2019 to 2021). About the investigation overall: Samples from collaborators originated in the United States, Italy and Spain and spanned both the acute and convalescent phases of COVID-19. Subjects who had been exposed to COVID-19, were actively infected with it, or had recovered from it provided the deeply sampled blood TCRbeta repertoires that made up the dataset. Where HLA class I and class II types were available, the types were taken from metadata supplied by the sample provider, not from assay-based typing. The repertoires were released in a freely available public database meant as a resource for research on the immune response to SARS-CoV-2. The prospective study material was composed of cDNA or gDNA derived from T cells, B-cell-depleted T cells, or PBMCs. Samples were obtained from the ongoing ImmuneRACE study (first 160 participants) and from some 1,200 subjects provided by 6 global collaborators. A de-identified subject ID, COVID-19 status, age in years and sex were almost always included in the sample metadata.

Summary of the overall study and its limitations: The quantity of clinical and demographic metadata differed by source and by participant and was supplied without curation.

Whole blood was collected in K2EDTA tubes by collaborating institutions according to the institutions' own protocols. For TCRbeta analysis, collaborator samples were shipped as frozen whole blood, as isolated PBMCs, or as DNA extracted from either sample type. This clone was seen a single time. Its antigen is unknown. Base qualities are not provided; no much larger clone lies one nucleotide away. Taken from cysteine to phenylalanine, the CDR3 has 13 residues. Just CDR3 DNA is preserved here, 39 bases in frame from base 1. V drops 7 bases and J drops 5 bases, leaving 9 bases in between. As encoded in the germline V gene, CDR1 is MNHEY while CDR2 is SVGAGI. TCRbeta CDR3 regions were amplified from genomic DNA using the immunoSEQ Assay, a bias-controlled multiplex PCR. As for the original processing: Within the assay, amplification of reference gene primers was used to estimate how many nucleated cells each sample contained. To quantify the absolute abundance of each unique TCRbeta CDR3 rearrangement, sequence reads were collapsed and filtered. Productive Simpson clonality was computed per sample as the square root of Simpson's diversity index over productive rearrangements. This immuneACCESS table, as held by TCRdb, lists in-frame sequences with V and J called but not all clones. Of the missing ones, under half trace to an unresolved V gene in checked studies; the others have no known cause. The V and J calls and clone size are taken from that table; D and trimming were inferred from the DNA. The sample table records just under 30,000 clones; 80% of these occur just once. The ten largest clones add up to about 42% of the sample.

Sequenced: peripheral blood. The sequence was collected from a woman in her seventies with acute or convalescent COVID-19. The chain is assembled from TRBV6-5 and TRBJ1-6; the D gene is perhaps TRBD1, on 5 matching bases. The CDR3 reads CASKGHNNSPLHF. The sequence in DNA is TGTGCCAGCAAGGGGCACAATAATTCACCCCTCCACTTT.